What follows are 9 T cell receptor beta chains derived from one specimen sequenced in a study of blood T cell repertoires in COVID-19. Generated by immunoSEQ multiplex PCR, the TCRdb table keeps only in-frame clones and is missing some. This table holds approximately 430,000 clones, roughly 85% found once. Sequenced sample: peripheral blood. The receptors were gathered from a woman in her 30s with active or convalescent COVID-19.

The J gene is TRBJ1-6, the V gene TRBV2; TRBD1 agrees at 8 bases. Per the germline V gene, CDR1 is SNHLY and CDR2 is FYNNEI. With V trimmed by 6 bases and J by 5 bases, 6 bases remained unmatched. The CDR3 has 15 residues. The CDR3, as DNA: TGTGCCAGCAGGATGGACAGGGCGGATAATTCACCCCTCCACTTT. Amino acids: CASRMDRADNSPLHF.

This sequence joins TRBV2 and TRBJ2-7; TRBD1 might be the D (6 bases). The ends were cut back, 7 bases at V and 0 bases at J, with 13 bases in the middle. Germline V gene sequence: CDR1 SNHLY, CDR2 FYNNEI. This CDR3 has 14 residues. The CDR3 is CASTPRQDSYEQYF. The CDR3 nucleotides are TGTGCCAGCACCCCTCGACAGGACTCCTACGAGCAGTACTTC.

V usage is TRBV12-5 and J usage is TRBJ1-6; D gene uncertain. Trimming took 5 bases from V and 13 from J, leaving 15 bases between them. Germline V gene data show CDR1 as LGHNT and CDR2 as FRNRAP. The CDR3 length is 13 residues. The CDR3 is CASGPEEGLPLHF. CDR3 in DNA: TGTGCTAGTGGTCCCGAGGAGGGTCTCCCCCTCCACTTT.

The chain joins TRBV24-1 to TRBJ2-4; perhaps TRBD1 as D (5 bases). The CDR3 covers 15 residues. Germline V lookup: CDR1 KGHDR, CDR2 SFDVKD. Trimming stripped 9 bases from V and 1 base from J, with 15 bases between. CDR3 coding DNA: TGTGCCACCGTGGGCCCAGGGTCTGCCAAAAACATTCAGTACTTC. Translated, it gives CATVGPGSAKNIQYF.

On this clone itself: Different DNA sequences within this sample yield the same CDR3. This rearrangement joins TRBV6-6 to TRBJ1-2, with D possibly being TRBD1 (5 bases). Trimming pared 6 bases from V and 4 bases from J, leaving 9 bases between. The CDR3 extends over 12 amino acids. Looked up from germline, CDR1 is MNHNY and CDR2 is SVGAGI (reference sequence). CDR3 protein: CASSLDSYGYTF. CDR3 DNA: TGTGCCAGCAGCCTCGACAGCTATGGCTACACCTTC.

The chain recombines TRBV3-1 (or the pseudogene TRBV3-2) with TRBJ1-4, with 10 nucleotides matching TRBD1. V lost 0 bases, J lost 3 bases, and 10 bases stayed unmatched. The CDR3 totals 19 residues. In germline, CDR1 is LGHDT, CDR2 YNNKEL (reference sequence). The CDR3 protein is CASSQDSVDRGTSNEKLFF. CDR3 sequence (DNA): TGTGCCAGCAGCCAAGATAGCGTGGACAGGGGGACGTCTAATGAAAAACTGTTTTTT.

This clone appeared once. This chain connects TRBV4-1 to TRBJ1-1, with a weak D call TRBD1 (5 bases). CDR1 and CDR2 (germline): MGHRA, YSYEKL. V lost 3 bases to trimming and J lost 7 bases, with 9 bases between them. The CDR3 totals 12 residues. CDR3 in DNA: TGCGCCAGCAGCCACAGGGAAGATGAAGCTTTCTTT. This sequence encodes CASSHREDEAFF.

V is TRBV6-5 and J is TRBJ2-5; possibly TRBD2 for D (7 bases). Germline V gene data show CDR1 as MNHEY and CDR2 as SVGAGI. The CDR3 has 14 residues. V gave up 6 bases and J gave up 5 bases, with 16 bases separating them. The CDR3 DNA follows: TGTGCCAGCAGCCCACGGGGGGCAGGGGAGACCCAGTACTTC. Amino acid sequence: CASSPRGAGETQYF.

The table lists this clone with a few counts. J is TRBJ1-1 and V is TRBV30; D might be TRBD1 (5 bases). The CDR3 length is 15 residues. The ends were cut back, 1 base at V and 8 bases at J, with 20 bases in the middle. CDR1 is GTSNPN, CDR2 SVGIG, per germline (reference sequence). For the CDR3, the DNA is TGTGCCTGGAGTGCAGGCGGGACCGGGGTTCAGGAAGCTTTCTTT. It specifies CAWSAGGTGVQEAFF.